The source of this TCR beta chain is a study of OX40 agonist ivuxolimab in advanced cancers. Using immunoSEQ multiplex PCR, the repertoire was profiled, and TCRdb retains in-frame clones only, with some absent. Of over 90,000 clones listed, 94% are singletons. The sample consisted of CD4+ or CD8+ T cells sorted from blood, taken in a trial of the OX40 agonist ivuxolimab. The TCR originated in an adult with an advanced solid tumor such as melanoma, head and neck, liver or kidney cancer.

The CDR3 nucleotides read TGTGCCAGCAGATATCAGGGGAGCTCCTACGAGCAGTACTTC. This translates into CASRYQGSSYEQYF. V and J are TRBV2 and TRBJ2-7, with a tentative D call TRBD1 (6 bases). Germline V gene sequence: CDR1 SNHLY, CDR2 FYNNEI. Trimming took 6 bases from V and 0 from J, leaving 12 bases between them. This CDR3 is built from 14 residues.